These 32 T cell receptor beta chains came from one sample sequenced in a study of cytomegalovirus exposure and HLA in healthy donors. Vbeta (60) and Jbeta (13) primers were used in the PCR. Libraries were prepared by immunoSEQ multiplex PCR; TCRdb keeps only in-frame clonotypes and omits some of them. The data show some 240,000 clones, about 90% seen once. Source material: PBMCs. These receptors all come from a girl aged 2 to 9 in good health and CMV-seronegative.

The V and J genes are TRBV27 and TRBJ1-6; 9 nucleotides align to TRBD1. From germline, CDR1 is MNHEY and CDR2 SMNVEV (reference sequence). Trimming cost V 6 bases and J 9 bases; bases outside gene matches: 6. The CDR3 has 14 residues. CDR3 sequence reads: CASSLQGASSPLHF. The CDR3 nucleotides read TGTGCCAGCAGCCTACAGGGGGCGAGTTCACCCCTCCACTTT.

The chain uses TRBV19 and TRBJ2-7; 10 bases agree with TRBD2. V was clipped by 4 bases and J by 2 bases; unmatched bases: 2. In germline, CDR1 is LNHDA, CDR2 SQIVND (reference sequence). CDR3 length equals 14 residues. The CDR3 region is CASSSGLAAYEQYF. In DNA, the CDR3 is TGTGCCAGTAGTAGTGGACTAGCGGCCTACGAGCAGTACTTC.

This clone was seen a handful of times. V and J are TRBV2 and TRBJ2-1, with 9 bases aligning to TRBD2. CDR1 and CDR2 (germline): SNHLY, FYNNEI. The V segment lost 3 bases and the J segment 5 bases; nucleotides outside the gene matches: 2. The CDR3 loop spans 14 amino acids. The CDR3 DNA follows: TGTGCCAGCAGTGAGGCGGGGGGGAACAATGAGCAGTTCTTC. Protein product: CASSEAGGNNEQFF.

Of note for this clone: This specimen includes other DNA sequences encoding the same CDR3. The chain links TRBV7-2 to TRBJ2-7; 7 nucleotides agree with TRBD2. The CDR3 runs 15 residues. CDR1 and CDR2 from the germline V gene are SGHTA and FQGNSA. V lost 2 bases, J lost 4 bases, and 8 bases stayed unmatched. The CDR3 loop reads CASSLLAEGQYEQYF. CDR3 bases: TGTGCCAGCAGCTTACTAGCGGAAGGACAATACGAGCAGTACTTC.

V and J are TRBV30 and TRBJ2-7; maybe TRBD2 (6 bases). V was clipped by 5 bases and J by 6 bases, with 17 bases between them. CDR1 GTSNPN and CDR2 SVGIG come from the germline V gene (reference sequence). This CDR3 has 13 amino acids. CDR3 region: CAWHRVAAGEQYF. In DNA form, the CDR3 reads TGTGCCTGGCATCGGGTTGCAGCGGGCGAGCAGTACTTC.

V and J are TRBV7-3 and TRBJ2-7; 13 bases agree with TRBD2. V lost 6 bases and J lost 5; bases outside the gene matches: 16. The germline V gene encodes CDR1 SGHTA and CDR2 FQGTGA. The length of the CDR3 is 18 residues. CDR3 sequence: CASRRGGLAGTPIHEQYF. CDR3 bases: TGTGCCAGCAGACGCGGGGGACTAGCGGGGACACCTATCCACGAGCAGTACTTC. The entire variable domain, with the rest obtained from reference TRBV7-3 and TRBJ2-7, is as follows: GAGVSQTPSNKVTEKGKYVELRCDPISGHTALYWYRQSLGQGPEFLIYFQGTGAADDSGLPNDRFFAVRPEGSVSTLKIQRTERGDSAVYLCASRRGGLAGTPIHEQYFGPGTRLTVT.

The CDR3 is CASSSGGLGDEQFF. CDR3 DNA sequence: TGTGCCAGCAGCTCGGGGGGGCTCGGGGATGAGCAGTTCTTC. The chain couples TRBV5-4 to TRBJ2-1, with 8 bases identical to TRBD2. The germline gives CDR1 SGHNT, CDR2 YYREEE (reference sequence). The CDR3 is 14 residues long. J gave up 8 bases and V 3 bases, and 7 bases lay outside the gene matches. The full variable domain, its missing parts supplied by reference TRBV5-4 and TRBJ2-1, is ETGVTQSPTHLIKTRGQQVTLRCSSQSGHNTVSWYQQALGQGPQFIFQYYREEENGRGNFPPRFSGLQFPNYSSELNVNALELDDSALYLCASSSGGLGDEQFFGPGTRLTVL.

This clone has a handful of counts. The rearrangement joins TRBV7-2 to TRBJ2-3; tentatively, D is TRBD2 (5 bases). Trimming took off 5 bases at V and 2 bases at J, with 17 bases between the two ends. Germline CDR1 and CDR2: SGHTA and FQGNSA. This CDR3 is built from 16 residues. CDR3 DNA sequence: TGTGCCAGCAGCACACCCTTGGACTTAAACACAGATACGCAGTATTTT. It yields the protein CASSTPLDLNTDTQYF.

The J gene is TRBJ2-7, the V gene TRBV28, with D possibly being TRBD2 (5 bases). CDR1 is MDHEN, CDR2 SYDVKM, per germline. The ends were cut back, 1 base at V and 5 bases at J, with 15 bases in the middle. There are 15 residues in the CDR3. CDR3 sequence (DNA): TGTGCCAGCAGTTTATTCGGGGATGGGCGGGACGAGCAGTACTTC. Translation gives CASSLFGDGRDEQYF.

This chain uses TRBV10-3 with TRBJ1-2; 9 bases are shared with TRBD1. Per the germline V gene, CDR1 is ENHRY and CDR2 is SYGVKD. The CDR3 consists of 18 residues. The V segment lost 4 bases and the J segment 6 bases; nucleotides outside the gene matches: 18. The CDR3 nucleotides are TGTGCCATCAGTGCTCTTGGACAGGGGAGAATCGGTGACGATGGCTACACCTTC. Protein sequence: CAISALGQGRIGDDGYTF.

J is TRBJ2-2 and V is TRBV27, with D possibly matching TRBD2 (5 bases). The CDR3 totals 16 residues. Germline lookup yields CDR1 MNHEY and CDR2 SMNVEV (reference sequence). V lost 4 bases and J 2 bases, leaving 14 bases between the germline ends. The CDR3 region has the DNA TGTGCCAGCAGTTCCTTTATGTCGGGAAACACCGGGGAGCTGTTTTTT. Translated, it gives CASSSFMSGNTGELFF.

The chain couples TRBV5-6 to TRBJ2-7; weak D call: TRBD1 (7 bases). With 1 base removed from V and 2 bases from J, the gap between germline ends came to 13 bases. The germline CDR1 and CDR2 sequences are SGHDT and YYEEEE. The CDR3 runs to 15 residues. The CDR3 reads CASSLTQGGPYEQYF. CDR3 bases: TGTGCCAGCAGCTTGACCCAGGGGGGTCCCTACGAGCAGTACTTC.

This clone has just one count. J is TRBJ2-5 and V is TRBV5-1, with 12 positions matching TRBD2. The junction had 2 bases not matched to a gene; V was cut back by 4 bases and J by 1 base. The germline gives CDR1 SGHRS, CDR2 YFSETQ. This CDR3 is built from 15 residues. CDR3 sequence (DNA): TGCGCCAGCAGCGGGGGACTAGCGGGCCAAGAGACCCAGTACTTC. This codes for CASSGGLAGQETQYF. Variable domain in full (rest from reference TRBV5-1 and TRBJ2-5): KAGVTQTPRYLIKTRGQQVTLSCSPISGHRSVSWYQQTPGQGLQFLFEYFSETQRNKGNFPGRFSGRQFSNSRSEMNVSTLELGDSALYLCASSGGLAGQETQYFGPGTRLLVL.

Worth noting for this clone: Additional DNA sequences in this sample encode the identical CDR3. The chain carries TRBV29-1 and TRBJ1-1; 7 bases match TRBD1. Germline lookup yields CDR1 SQVTM and CDR2 ANQGSEA. This CDR3 has 11 amino acids. Trimming at V came to 2 bases and at J to 8 bases, leaving 2 bases not matched to a gene. In DNA form, the CDR3 reads TGCAGCGTTGAAAGACAGGGCGAAGCTTTCTTT. This encodes CSVERQGEAFF. Drawing the rest from reference TRBV29-1 and TRBJ1-1, the complete variable domain is SAVISQKPSRDICQRGTSLTIQCQVDSQVTMMFWYRQQPGQSLTLIATANQGSEATYESGFVIDKFPISRPNLTFSTLTVSNMSPEDSSIYLCSVERQGEAFFGQGTRLTVV.

V gene TRBV2 combines with J gene TRBJ2-3; 8 bases line up with TRBD1. The CDR3 sequence is 15 residues long. Germline CDR1 is SNHLY and CDR2 is FYNNEI. Trimming took 8 bases from V and 0 from J; bases not matched to a gene: 7. DNA for the CDR3: TGTGCCAGCCACGCGGACAGGGCTAGCACAGATACGCAGTATTTT. As protein: CASHADRASTDTQYF.

This clone appeared a few times. The V and J genes are TRBV6-5 and TRBJ2-2, with unresolved D. V lost 8 bases and J lost 1, with 11 bases in between. The germline V gene encodes CDR1 MNHEY and CDR2 SVGAGI. CDR3 length equals 14 residues. DNA for the CDR3: TGTGCCAGCGGCGGCCCGTGGAACACCGGGGAGCTGTTTTTT. Translated: CASGGPWNTGELFF.

The CDR3 nucleotides are TGTGCCAGCAGCCCCGCTAGTCAACTTCAGTTCTTC. This sequence encodes CASSPASQLQFF. The rearrangement uses TRBV7-6 and TRBJ2-1; D remains ambiguous. CDR3 size: 12 residues. CDR1 is SGHVS, CDR2 FNYEAQ, per germline. Trimming took 5 bases from V and 13 from J, leaving 15 bases between them.

The gene calls are TRBV28 and TRBJ1-2; D possibly corresponds to TRBD1 (5 bases). CDR1 is MDHEN, CDR2 SYDVKM, per germline. The CDR3 covers 12 residues. Trimming took off 6 bases at V and 6 bases at J, with 11 bases between the two ends. CDR3 sequence reads: CASSRDSNGYTF. In DNA form, the CDR3 reads TGTGCCAGCAGCCGCGACAGTAATGGCTACACCTTC.

This sequence joins TRBV28 and TRBJ2-7; D is possibly TRBD1 (6 bases). CDR1 is MDHEN and CDR2 is SYDVKM in the germline V gene. CDR3 length: 18 residues. Trimming left V 8 bases short and J 3 bases short, with 29 bases between. The CDR3 region is CASGPGQSSWPPYYEQYF. CDR3 nucleotides: TGTGCCAGCGGCCCCGGACAGAGTTCCTGGCCTCCCTACTACGAGCAGTACTTC.

This chain uses TRBV5-8 with TRBJ1-2; D is unresolved. This CDR3 is 13 amino acids long. Looked up from germline, CDR1 is SGHTS and CDR2 is YDEGEE. Trimming left V 0 bases short and J 4 bases short, with 7 bases between. The CDR3: CASSLAPFYGYTF. The CDR3, as DNA: TGTGCCAGCAGCTTGGCCCCATTCTATGGCTACACCTTC. The full variable domain, rest sourced from reference TRBV5-8 and TRBJ1-2, is EAGVTQSPTHLIKTRGQQATLRCSPISGHTSVYWYQQALGLGLQFLLWYDEGEERNRGNFPPRFSGRQFPNYSSELNVNALELEDSALYLCASSLAPFYGYTFGSGTRLTVV.

The CDR3, as DNA: TGTGCCAGCAGTTTTTGGGTGGGGGGGACAGATACGCAGTATTTT. As protein: CASSFWVGGTDTQYF. The chain recombines TRBV27 with TRBJ2-3; 7 positions match TRBD2. In germline, CDR1 is MNHEY, CDR2 SMNVEV (reference sequence). The CDR3 spans 15 residues. V dropped 3 bases and J dropped 3; count of bases not matched to a gene: 6.

V usage is TRBV2 and J usage is TRBJ2-5; D is possibly TRBD1 (6 bases). Germline V gives CDR1 SNHLY, CDR2 FYNNEI. The V end was cut by 8 bases, the J end by 2 bases, with 9 bases between. The CDR3 is 12 residues long. CDR3 region: CASGQRQETQYF. The CDR3 DNA is TGTGCCAGCGGACAGAGACAAGAGACCCAGTACTTC.

This clone was counted between two and nine times. The V and J genes are TRBV6-5 and TRBJ1-5, with 9 bases matching TRBD1. This CDR3 is 15 amino acids long. From germline, CDR1 is MNHEY and CDR2 SVGAGI. The trim removed 0 bases at V and 6 bases at J, leaving 3 bases unmatched. The CDR3 nucleotides are TGTGCCAGCAGTTACTCCACAGGGGGCGGTCAGCCCCAGCATTTT. This gives the protein CASSYSTGGGQPQHF.

This clone has only one observation. This rearrangement joins TRBV5-5 to TRBJ1-2; D uncertain. This CDR3 comprises 14 residues. Germline V gene data show CDR1 as SGHKS and CDR2 as YYEKEE (reference sequence). Trimming took 1 base from V and 0 from J, leaving 7 bases between them. The CDR3 region has the DNA TGTGCCAGCAGCTTGTATATAGCTAACTATGGCTACACCTTC. It codes for CASSLYIANYGYTF. Together with reference TRBV5-5 and TRBJ1-2, the CDR3 gives the full variable domain: DAGVTQSPTHLIKTRGQQVTLRCSPISGHKSVSWYQQVLGQGPQFIFQYYEKEERGRGNFPDRFSARQFPNYSSELNVNALLLGDSALYLCASSLYIANYGYTFGSGTRLTVV.

The DNA of the CDR3 is TGTGCCAGCAGTGAATGGAGGAACACCGGGGAGCTGTTTTTT. Translated: CASSEWRNTGELFF. The V and J genes are TRBV25-1 and TRBJ2-2; D remains ambiguous. V was trimmed by 1 base and J by 1 base, leaving 4 bases between them. The CDR3 runs 14 residues. Germline V gene lookup returns CDR1 MGHDK and CDR2 SYGVNS.

V gene TRBV28 combines with J gene TRBJ1-1; 7 bases align to TRBD1. The ends lost 6 bases at V and 6 bases at J; junction bases unmatched: 10. This CDR3 has 14 amino acids. The germline V gene has CDR1 MDHEN and CDR2 SYDVKM. The CDR3 sequence: CASSPTGKGPEAFF. The CDR3 DNA reads TGTGCCAGCAGCCCGACAGGGAAGGGACCTGAAGCTTTCTTT.

This clone was observed a single time. CDR3 sequence reads: CASSPFTGQSETQYF. In nucleotides, the CDR3 is TGTGCCAGCTCACCATTTACGGGACAGTCAGAGACCCAGTACTTC. The chain is built from TRBV18 and TRBJ2-5, with TRBD1 matching over 7 bases. The CDR3 totals 15 residues. Germline V gene sequence: CDR1 KGHSH, CDR2 LQKENI. J lost 4 bases, V lost 2 bases, and 7 bases had no gene match.

The V call is TRBV25-1, the J call TRBJ1-2; 12 bases map to TRBD1. This CDR3 contains 15 residues. Germline V gene sequence: CDR1 MGHDK, CDR2 SYGVNS. V lost 7 bases and J lost 4; bases outside the gene matches: 7. In nucleotides, the CDR3 is TGTGCCAGCATGGGACAGGGGGCTCCGGGCTATGGCTACACCTTC. Protein product: CASMGQGAPGYGYTF.

V usage is TRBV2 and J usage is TRBJ1-3, with 7 bases identical to TRBD1. Germline CDR1 reads SNHLY; CDR2 reads FYNNEI. This CDR3 region has 15 residues. Trimming cost V 9 bases and J 4 bases; bases outside gene matches: 12. The DNA for the CDR3 is TGTGCCAGTGAGGGGCAGGGGGGTCTCGGAAACACCATATATTTT. It codes for CASEGQGGLGNTIYF. The full variable domain, rest sourced from reference TRBV2 and TRBJ1-3, is EPEVTQTPSHQVTQMGQEVILRCVPISNHLYFYWYRQILGQKVEFLVSFYNNEISEKSEIFDDQFSVERPDGSNFTLKIRSTKLEDSAMYFCASEGQGGLGNTIYFGEGSWLTVV.

A word on this clone: A read error may produce the germline difference seen at one junction end. The V gene is TRBV7-9, the J gene TRBJ1-4; D gene unclear. This CDR3 comprises 12 residues. The germline V gene has CDR1 SEHNR and CDR2 FQNEAQ (reference sequence). The CDR3 here is CSSSINNEKLFF. In DNA form, the CDR3 reads TGTTCCAGCAGCATTAATAATGAAAAACTGTTTTTT.

The chain combines TRBV2 with TRBJ1-5, with D perhaps matching TRBD1 (5 bases). The V end lost 5 bases, the J end lost 4 bases, and 9 bases lay between the germline ends. Germline assignment: CDR1 SNHLY and CDR2 FYNNEI. CDR3 length: 13 residues. This CDR3 is CASSPGVNQPQHF. CDR3 coding DNA: TGTGCCAGCAGTCCGGGGGTGAATCAGCCCCAGCATTTT. Using reference TRBV2 and TRBJ1-5 for the parts outside the CDR3, the full variable domain is EPEVTQTPSHQVTQMGQEVILRCVPISNHLYFYWYRQILGQKVEFLVSFYNNEISEKSEIFDDQFSVERPDGSNFTLKIRSTKLEDSAMYFCASSPGVNQPQHFGDGTRLSIL.

The rearrangement uses TRBV6-1 and TRBJ2-1; TRBD2 agrees at 9 bases. The CDR3 loop spans 14 amino acids. Germline V gene data show CDR1 as MNHNS and CDR2 as SASEGT. The J segment lost 7 bases and the V segment lost 9 bases, leaving 10 bases of the junction unmatched. The CDR3 nucleotides read TGTGCCAGTGCTATTAGCGGGAGTGGGAATGAGCAGTTCTTC. This sequence encodes CASAISGSGNEQFF.